This TCR beta chain is drawn from a study of CD8+ T cells in alopecia areata (dated by TCRdb to between 2018 and 2020). Study-wide context: The treated patients took part in an open-label pilot trial in which moderate-to-severe alopecia areata was treated with oral tofacitinib at 5 to 10 mg twice daily. RNA was extracted with the PAXgene miRNA kit for fixed scalp, the miRNeasy kit for PBMCs, and the RNeasy kit for mouse skin. For the treated patients, the SALT score, which quantifies what percentage of scalp surface area is affected, served as the measure of disease severity. Scalp tissue and sorted CD4+ and CD8+ peripheral blood T cells from patchy and totalis/universalis alopecia areata patients and from healthy controls were covered by human TCRbeta sequencing. immunoSEQ multiplex PCR using 35 Vbeta forward primers and 13 Jbeta reverse primers was used to amplify TCRbeta CDR3 regions. Patients on tofacitinib were biopsied at baseline and after 4 and 24 weeks of treatment, and several of the patients also had a later scalp biopsy. Clonality in the scalp was compared among normal scalp (n=4), patchy alopecia areata scalp (n=8), and alopecia totalis/universalis scalp (n=8). Patients received tofacitinib for 6 to 18 months and were then followed off drug for 6 months to check for delayed response and recurrence. To study T cell clonal expansion in alopecia areata, the researchers applied high-throughput TCRbeta sequencing to both the C3H/HeJ mouse model and human patients.

This specimen's time point label, per the study, means: less than 30 weeks on oral tofacitinib. This specimen's treatment or condition label, interpreted: oral pan-JAK inhibitor, 5-10 mg twice daily. Lesional scalp punch biopsies and peripheral blood were collected from alopecia areata patients. PBMCs were isolated by density centrifugation and stained for CD3, CD4 and CD8, and CD4+ and CD8+ T cells were sorted on a FACSAria. Its CDR3 holds 17 amino acids, cysteine through phenylalanine. The read is trimmed to its CDR3 DNA, 51 bases read in frame from base 1. Trimming takes 5 bases off V and 6 bases off J; junction bases not matched to a gene: 12. Looking up the germline V gene yields CDR1 SNHLY and CDR2 FYNNEI. To prepare the library, the immunoSEQ multiplex PCR assay was applied. For TCR sequencing, RNA was extracted from every sample and reverse transcribed into cDNA to serve as template. SuperScript III was used for first-strand cDNA synthesis, primed with a 2:1 mix of oligo-dT and random hexamers. A synthetic immune receptor repertoire was used to measure amplification bias, and any remaining bias was corrected computationally. The published analysis was carried out like this. Raw reads were preprocessed for error removal, and CDR3 was defined according to IMGT conventions as running from the conserved cysteine to phenylalanine. Clonality was computed by normalizing Shannon entropy by log2 of the number of productive unique TCRs and subtracting the result from 1. Scalp TCRbeta sequences were cross-referenced with sorted blood CD4 and CD8 repertoires so that the CD4 or CD8 identity of scalp clones could be inferred. The immuneACCESS repertoire file appears here via TCRdb, limited to in-frame rearrangements. These files lack a portion of the clones; in checked studies, under half of the deficit traces to unresolved V genes, and the cause of the others is not known. Clonal size and the V and J genes are those of that table, whereas D and trimming came from the DNA. This sample lists around 180,000 clones; approximately 57% were detected once. The ten largest clones capture approximately 0.97% of the sample.

Study-level results and caveats: Resident alphabeta T cells in normal human skin are also sequenced, complicating scalp TCR repertoire analysis, unlike mouse skin dominated by gammadelta T cells. Higher clonality and more expanded CD8+ clones were observed in lesional scalp than in normal scalp, particularly in alopecia totalis/universalis, a finding suggestive of antigenic drive. Tofacitinib significantly decreased scalp clonality and the number of expanded CD8+ clones among the top 100 scalp clones. Many expanded lesional clones persisted in scalp and blood during tofacitinib treatment, which may partly explain relapse after stopping treatment. Because the treated cohort was small and had only one nonresponder, larger studies are needed to examine links between baseline CD8+ expansion and response. Compared with mice, TCR sequences shared between patients were less clear, possibly partly because of HLA diversity across the patient population.

For this clone: The antigen it binds to is not known. Per-base qualities were not stored, and no clone one base away is much larger.

This material consisted of CD4+ T cells sorted from blood, taken at week 24, from a patient treated with tofacitinib. The chain was built from TRBV2 and TRBJ2-7; 14 central bases correspond to TRBD2. The TCR originated in a human donor with alopecia areata. Here the CDR3 is given as CASSTSWTSGGLSEQYF. At the DNA level, the sequence is TGTGCCAGCAGTACAAGCTGGACTAGCGGGGGGCTGAGCGAGCAGTACTTC.